One sample yielded the 25 T cell receptor beta chains listed below, sequenced in a study of blood T cell repertoires in COVID-19. Clones were read by immunoSEQ multiplex PCR, and TCRdb kept only the in-frame ones, dropping some. The data hold roughly 150,000 clones, with 85% to 95% observed a single time. Sequenced: peripheral blood. The receptor source for this set is a woman aged 60-75 years with COVID-19, enrolled during active disease.

The chain is built from TRBV21-1 and TRBJ1-1; the D call TRBD1 from the table was never checked on the DNA. TRBV21-1 has pseudogene status. The CDR3 runs to 15 residues. The CDR3 spells CASSKPIQGLTEAFF. Written as DNA, the CDR3 is TGTGCCAGCAGCAAACCGATTCAGGGATTAACTGAAGCTTTCTTT.

The chain joins TRBV6-4 to TRBJ2-3; no firm D call. The CDR3 has 13 amino acids. CDR1 and CDR2 from the germline V gene are MRHNA and SNTAGT. V was shortened by 4 bases and J by 2 bases, with 7 bases between the two germline ends. The CDR3 protein is CASSVRLTDTQYF. CDR3 bases: TGTGCCAGCAGTGTGCGACTCACAGATACGCAGTATTTT.

The chain carries TRBV3-1 (or the pseudogene TRBV3-2) and TRBJ2-5; D is possibly TRBD2 (5 bases). The germline V gene encodes CDR1 LGHDT and CDR2 YNNKEL (reference sequence). V lost 6 bases and J lost 4, with 27 bases in between. The CDR3 loop spans 18 amino acids. The CDR3 protein is CASRSPGGGRLLGETQYF. The CDR3 DNA is TGTGCCAGCAGGAGTCCCGGAGGCGGGCGGCTGCTGGGAGAGACCCAGTACTTC.

This sequence joins TRBV7-7 and TRBJ2-3; a weak D match, TRBD2 (6 bases). The germline V gene has CDR1 SSHAT and CDR2 FNYEAQ (reference sequence). With 5 bases removed from V and 3 bases from J, the gap between germline ends came to 15 bases. CDR3 length equals 15 residues. As DNA, the CDR3 is TGTGCCAGCAGCCGTACCGCTGCGGGGACAGATACGCAGTATTTT. As protein: CASSRTAAGTDTQYF. Together with reference TRBV7-7 and TRBJ2-3, the CDR3 gives the full variable domain: GAGVSQSPRYKVTKRGQDVTLRCDPISSHATLYWYQQALGQGPEFLTYFNYEAQPDKSGLPSDRFSAERPEGSISTLTIQRTEQRDSAMYRCASSRTAAGTDTQYFGPGTRLTVL.

This rearrangement joins TRBV18 to TRBJ1-6, with D unclear. This CDR3 is 15 amino acids long. Trimming took 8 bases from V and 7 from J, leaving 18 bases between them. CDR1 is KGHSH and CDR2 is LQKENI in the germline V gene. CDR3 region: CASQGPTTINSPLHF. The CDR3 nucleotides read TGTGCCAGCCAAGGACCTACGACTATCAATTCACCCCTCCACTTT.

The chain uses TRBV2 and TRBJ1-1; D might be TRBD1 (5 bases). The CDR3 sequence is 14 residues long. From germline, CDR1 is SNHLY and CDR2 FYNNEI. V was cut by 6 bases and J by 7 bases, with 18 bases left in between. The chain's CDR3 is CASSLGRNRYEAFF. The DNA for the CDR3 is TGTGCCAGCAGCCTGGGGCGGAATAGATATGAAGCTTTCTTT. The whole variable domain, remainder taken from reference TRBV2 and TRBJ1-1, is EPEVTQTPSHQVTQMGQEVILRCVPISNHLYFYWYRQILGQKVEFLVSFYNNEISEKSEIFDDQFSVERPDGSNFTLKIRSTKLEDSAMYFCASSLGRNRYEAFFGQGTRLTVV.

The gene calls are TRBV5-1 and TRBJ2-6; 10 positions agree with TRBD1. The germline gives CDR1 SGHRS, CDR2 YFSETQ. Losses at the gene ends were 0 bases for V and 2 bases for J; bases not matched to a gene: 5. The CDR3 has 18 residues. The CDR3 protein is CASSLAGQGNTGANVLTF. In nucleotides, the CDR3 is TGCGCCAGCAGCTTGGCGGGACAGGGGAACACTGGGGCCAACGTCCTGACTTTC.

The chain links TRBV9 to TRBJ1-4, with TRBD1 as a possible D gene (6 bases). V lost 0 bases, J lost 7 bases, and 16 bases lay in between. The CDR3 loop spans 16 amino acids. CDR1 is SGDLS and CDR2 is YYNGEE in the germline V gene. The CDR3, as DNA: TGTGCCAGCAGCGTAGAGTCCCAGGGGATCGGTGAAAAACTGTTTTTT. Translated: CASSVESQGIGEKLFF.

V gene TRBV5-4 combines with J gene TRBJ1-3; D is unclear. The germline V gene encodes CDR1 SGHNT and CDR2 YYREEE (reference sequence). This CDR3 spans 15 amino acids. V was pared by 3 bases and J by 0 bases, with 10 bases between. The CDR3 spells CASSSPSPSGNTIYF. The CDR3 coding sequence is TGTGCCAGCAGCTCTCCGTCTCCCTCTGGAAACACCATATATTTT.

The chain employs TRBV4-3 and TRBJ2-2; D perhaps matches TRBD1 (5 bases). The CDR3 covers 14 residues. Germline V lookup: CDR1 LGHNA, CDR2 YSLEER. V was shortened by 3 bases and J by 3 bases, with 8 bases between the two germline ends. The CDR3 nucleotides read TGCGCCAGCAGCCATGTACAGGACACCGGGGAGCTGTTTTTT. It is translated as CASSHVQDTGELFF.

The CDR3, as DNA: TGTGCCAGCACCTCAGGGGCTGGGACAGGAGTGAACACTGAAGCTTTCTTT. It encodes CASTSGAGTGVNTEAFF. The genes are TRBV7-9 and TRBJ1-1, with TRBD1 identical over 8 bases. Germline V gene lookup returns CDR1 SEHNR and CDR2 FQNEAQ (reference sequence). Unmatched junction bases numbered 13, after V lost 7 bases and J lost 0 bases. The CDR3 is made up of 17 amino acids.

This clone was counted a few times. The gene calls are TRBV6-2 or TRBV6-3 and TRBJ1-2; a weak D match, TRBD1 (6 bases). This CDR3 contains 12 residues. The germline CDR1 and CDR2 sequences are MNHEY and SVGEGT. Trimming shortened V by 5 bases and J by 6 bases, and 10 bases separated the two germline ends. The chain's CDR3 is CASSQGSDGYTF. In DNA form, the CDR3 reads TGTGCCAGCAGTCAGGGGTCGGATGGCTACACCTTC.

V gene TRBV13 combines with J gene TRBJ2-7; 10 bases match TRBD1. CDR3 length: 14 amino acids. Germline V gene lookup returns CDR1 PRHDT and CDR2 FYEKMQ (reference sequence). V shed 3 bases and J 3 bases; nucleotides not matched to a gene: 2. The chain's CDR3 is CASSFDRGLYEQYF. DNA of the CDR3: TGTGCCAGCAGCTTCGACAGGGGGCTCTACGAGCAGTACTTC.

This clone was seen once. The genes are TRBV6-6 and TRBJ1-4; D ambiguous. V lost 2 bases and J lost 4, with 8 bases in between. The CDR3 runs 14 residues. The germline V gene encodes CDR1 MNHNY and CDR2 SVGAGI (reference sequence). The DNA for the CDR3 is TGTGCCAGCAGTTACCGGGGTGTTAATGAAAAACTGTTTTTT. Encoded protein: CASSYRGVNEKLFF.

The rearrangement links TRBV19 to TRBJ1-2; D gene unclear. The CDR3 contains 14 residues. The germline V gene has CDR1 LNHDA and CDR2 SQIVND (reference sequence). V was cut by 6 bases and J by 2 bases, with 13 bases left in between. CDR3 nucleotides: TGTGCCAGTAGACAGTCGATAAACAACTATGGCTACACCTTC. Residues: CASRQSINNYGYTF.

This chain links TRBV4-3 with TRBJ2-1, with D uncertain. The V gene's germline CDR1 is LGHNA and CDR2 YSLEER. Trimming stripped 0 bases from V and 5 bases from J, with 14 bases between. CDR3 length: 16 residues. CDR3 sequence (DNA): TGCGCCAGCAGCCAAGATCTAGGTCGACGAGACAATGAGCAGTTCTTC. Translating it yields CASSQDLGRRDNEQFF.

The J gene is TRBJ2-1, the V gene TRBV19; D might be TRBD2 (5 bases). CDR1 and CDR2 (germline): LNHDA, SQIVND (reference sequence). CDR3 length: 14 residues. The V gene lost 10 bases and the J gene lost 7 bases, with 20 bases spanning the gap. CDR3 sequence (DNA): TGTGCCACCGTAAATACCGGGATTCGGAATGAGCAGTTCTTC. Amino acids: CATVNTGIRNEQFF.

The chain joins TRBV6-6 to TRBJ1-1; maybe TRBD1 (5 bases). The V gene lost 5 bases and the J gene lost 4 bases, with 14 bases spanning the gap. The CDR3 spans 14 residues. Germline V CDR1 and CDR2: MNHNY, SVGAGI (reference sequence). This CDR3 reads CASSPRVGSTEAFF. CDR3 nucleotides: TGTGCCAGCAGTCCCAGGGTAGGTAGCACTGAAGCTTTCTTT.

This rearrangement joins TRBV3-1 (or the pseudogene TRBV3-2) to TRBJ1-1, with D uncertain. The CDR3 contains 14 residues. The V end was cut by 1 base, the J end by 1 base, with 7 bases between. Germline V gene lookup returns CDR1 LGHDT and CDR2 YNNKEL (reference sequence). The CDR3 DNA reads as TGTGCCAGCAGCCAAGTGGAGGGGAACACTGAAGCTTTCTTT. Its translation is CASSQVEGNTEAFF.

This clone was seen a single time. CDR3 residues: CASSFGQRGGLETQYF. CDR3 in DNA: TGTGCCAGCAGCTTTGGTCAGCGGGGGGGCCTAGAGACCCAGTACTTC. The chain is built from TRBV5-4 and TRBJ2-5, with 10 bases matching TRBD2. CDR3 length equals 16 residues. Germline V gene sequence: CDR1 SGHNT, CDR2 YYREEE (reference sequence). V was clipped by 2 bases and J by 4 bases; unmatched bases: 8. Supplemented by reference TRBV5-4 and TRBJ2-5, the full variable domain reads ETGVTQSPTHLIKTRGQQVTLRCSSQSGHNTVSWYQQALGQGPQFIFQYYREEENGRGNFPPRFSGLQFPNYSSELNVNALELDDSALYLCASSFGQRGGLETQYFGPGTRLLVL.

This clone has only one observation. Here the CDR3 DNA reads TGTGCCATCAGGGACAGCCTGAACACTGAAGCTTTCTTT. It specifies CAIRDSLNTEAFF. V is TRBV10-3 and J is TRBJ1-1; possibly TRBD1 for D (6 bases). Trimming left V 6 bases short and J 0 bases short, with 8 bases between. CDR3 size: 13 residues. The germline CDR1 and CDR2 sequences are ENHRY and SYGVKD.

The rearrangement links TRBV19 to TRBJ1-1, with D possibly matching TRBD1 (6 bases). V dropped 10 bases and J dropped 2 bases, with 14 bases sitting between them. CDR3 length: 13 amino acids. The V gene's germline CDR1 is LNHDA and CDR2 SQIVND (reference sequence). The CDR3 nucleotides are TGTGCCACCTCCGGGACACCCAACACTGAAGCTTTCTTT. It specifies CATSGTPNTEAFF. Full variable domain (rest looked up from reference TRBV19 and TRBJ1-1): DGGITQSPKYLFRKEGQNVTLSCEQNLNHDAMYWYRQDPGQGLRLIYYSQIVNDFQKGDIAEGYSVSREKKESFPLTVTSAQKNPTAFYLCATSGTPNTEAFFGQGTRLTVV.

This rearrangement joins TRBV6-6 to TRBJ2-2; 7 bases map to TRBD2. V trimming: 2 bases; J trimming: 4 bases; junction bases outside the gene matches: 1. This CDR3 has 14 residues. CDR1 and CDR2 from the germline V gene are MNHNY and SVGAGI (reference sequence). CDR3 sequence: CASSYGTITGELFF. The CDR3 bases are TGTGCCAGCAGTTACGGGACTATCACCGGGGAGCTGTTTTTT.

The V gene is TRBV19, the J gene TRBJ1-4; D remains unclear. Germline V lookup: CDR1 LNHDA, CDR2 SQIVND (reference sequence). The CDR3 is 15 residues long. Trimming removed 3 bases from V and 0 bases from J, with 8 bases in between. In DNA, the CDR3 is TGTGCCAGTAGTATTAACACCGCAACTAATGAAAAACTGTTTTTT. Translating it yields CASSINTATNEKLFF.

V gene TRBV6-2 or TRBV6-3 combines with J gene TRBJ1-1; TRBD1 is a possible D gene (5 bases). The length of the CDR3 is 16 residues. In germline, CDR1 is MNHEY, CDR2 SVGEGT. Trimming removed 2 bases at V and 2 bases at J, with 15 bases between. The CDR3 is CASSYARGWGNTEAFF. The CDR3 nucleotides are TGTGCCAGCAGTTACGCCCGGGGGTGGGGAAACACTGAAGCTTTCTTT.